This T cell receptor (beta chain) was identified in a study of blood T cell repertoires in COVID-19. This CDR3 has 19 residues. J lost 0 bases, V lost 6 bases, and 19 bases had no gene match. Germline V CDR1 and CDR2: KGHSH, LQKENI. The protocol was immunoSEQ multiplex PCR, while the TCRdb copy is restricted to in-frame clones and leaves out a portion. The sample holds roughly 180,000 clones, 82% seen once. The source material was peripheral blood. The clonotype was recovered from a woman under 40 with acute or convalescent COVID-19. The chain uses TRBV18 and TRBJ2-7, with 8 positions matching TRBD1. Written as DNA, the CDR3 is TGTGCCAGCTCCTCAAGTCAGGGGGCTTCTACCTCTCCCTCCTACGAGCAGTACTTC. Protein sequence: CASSSSQGASTSPSYEQYF. Full variable domain (missing parts from reference TRBV18 and TRBJ2-7): NAGVMQNPRHLVRRRGQEARLRCSPMKGHSHVYWYRQLPEEGLKFMVYLQKENIIDESGMPKERFSAEFPKEGPSILRIQQVVRGDSAAYFCASSSSQGASTSPSYEQYFGPGTRLTVT.